A single sample is the source of the 19 T cell receptor beta chains below, sequenced in a study of T cell repertoires in cytomegalovirus infection (dated by TCRdb to about 2019). In the paper's terms, the treatment or condition label means: in vitro stimulation with specific CMV peptide epitopes to enrich CMV-specific T cells. For sequencing, an Illumina HiSeq 1500 was employed. Through fastp at Q25 and MiXCR, TCRdb rebuilt clones from the public reads, retaining in-frame beta chains. Rows with a matching CDR3 protein are joined into one entry that keeps the most common DNA and genes. The sample profile shows around 71,000 distinct CDR3 sequences; roughly 22% of them were found once. In total, the top ten clones hold roughly two thirds of the sample. For these TCRs, the target antigens are not known. Here the sequenced sample was CD8+ T cells from cultured PBMCs, taken from culture after CMV antigen stimulation. The source is a human donor in good health (CMV status not recorded). Some clones in this sample may be carry-over from other donors' samples.

The sample holds a few counts of this clonotype. V gene TRBV6-2 or TRBV6-3 combines with J gene TRBJ1-6; TRBD1 aligns across 7 bases. Germline V gene sequence: CDR1 MNHEY, CDR2 SVGEGT. Trimming cost V 6 bases and J 10 bases; bases outside gene matches: 18. The CDR3 is 17 amino acids. The CDR3 DNA follows: TGTGCCAGCAGCCCAAATTTACCGACAGGGTCGAAGTCACCCCTCCACTTT. Translation gives CASSPNLPTGSKSPLHF.

This chain connects TRBV6-5 to TRBJ1-1; D is possibly TRBD1 (6 bases). Germline V gives CDR1 MNHEY, CDR2 SVGAGI. With 0 bases removed from V and 11 bases from J, the gap between germline ends came to 22 bases. This CDR3 has 16 residues. The DNA for the CDR3 is TGTGCCAGCAGTTACTCGATTGAGACGGGGGGCCCGTGGGCTTTCTTT. Protein sequence: CASSYSIETGGPWAFF.

This clonotype has just a few counts. This chain connects TRBV7-2 to TRBJ1-5, with 8 bases that match TRBD1. In germline, CDR1 is SGHTA, CDR2 FQGNSA. The CDR3 extends over 18 amino acids. V lost 1 base to trimming and J lost 0 bases; unmatched junction nucleotides: 8. The CDR3 sequence is CASSLDGTGGISNQPQHF. DNA of the CDR3: TGTGCCAGCAGCTTAGATGGGACAGGTGGGATTAGCAATCAGCCCCAGCATTTT.

The rearrangement uses TRBV6-1 and TRBJ2-5; 7 bases agree with TRBD2. The trim removed 4 bases at V and 5 bases at J, leaving 13 bases unmatched. Germline V gene data show CDR1 as MNHNS and CDR2 as SASEGT. The CDR3 totals 16 residues. The chain's CDR3 is CASSGLAVGEGETQYF. The CDR3 DNA reads TGTGCCAGCAGTGGTCTCGCGGTGGGGGAGGGTGAGACCCAGTACTTC.

This clonotype was seen more than once but under ten times. The V call is TRBV4-3, the J call TRBJ2-2; TRBD1 agrees at 9 bases. CDR1 LGHNA and CDR2 YSLEER come from the germline V gene. Trimming removed 0 bases from V and 7 bases from J; junction bases left unmatched: 9. The CDR3 has 17 amino acids. CDR3 DNA sequence: TGCGCCAGCAGCCAAGAGACCGGGACAGGGTTCGTCGGGGAGCTGTTTTTT. Amino acid sequence: CASSQETGTGFVGELFF.

The chain uses TRBV6-2 or TRBV6-3 and TRBJ1-2; TRBD1 might be the D (6 bases). V was shortened by 6 bases and J by 2 bases, with 16 bases between the two germline ends. Per the germline V gene, CDR1 is MNHEY and CDR2 is SVGEGT. The CDR3 has 15 residues. CDR3 region: CASSNVGGTNYGYTF. The CDR3 nucleotides are TGTGCCAGCAGCAACGTAGGGGGGACCAACTATGGCTACACCTTC.

The rearrangement joins TRBV7-8 to TRBJ2-7, with D unclear. The CDR3 totals 15 residues. Germline V CDR1 and CDR2: SGHVS, FQNEAQ. V was clipped by 2 bases and J by 2 bases, with 13 bases between them. For the CDR3, the DNA is TGTGCCAGCAGCTTATGGCCGGATAGAGCCTACGAGCAGTACTTC. As protein: CASSLWPDRAYEQYF. Variable domain in full (rest from reference TRBV7-8 and TRBJ2-7): GAGVSQSPRYKVAKRGQDVALRCDPISGHVSLFWYQQALGQGPEFLTYFQNEAQLDKSGLPSDRFFAERPEGSVSTLKIQRTQQEDSAVYLCASSLWPDRAYEQYFGPGTRLTVT.

V usage is TRBV7-3 and J usage is TRBJ2-2, with D perhaps TRBD2 (6 bases). Germline CDR1 and CDR2: SGHTA and FQGTGA. CDR3 length: 14 amino acids. Deletions cut 4 bases from V and 4 bases from J, with 10 bases between. The CDR3 DNA is TGTGCCAGCAGCTGGCTGGAGGGCACCGGGGAGCTGTTTTTT. Its translation is CASSWLEGTGELFF.

The rearrangement links TRBV2 to TRBJ2-1; TRBD2 aligns across 14 bases. Germline CDR1 SNHLY, CDR2 FYNNEI. The CDR3 extends over 20 amino acids. The V segment lost 4 bases and the J segment 2 bases; nucleotides outside the gene matches: 13. Here the CDR3 DNA reads TGTGCCAGCAGTGGAAGGACTAGCGGGGGGACTCGCATTACCTACAATGAGCAGTTCTTC. Translated, it gives CASSGRTSGGTRITYNEQFF.

In this sample, this clonotype turned up a few times. The chain joins TRBV27 to TRBJ1-2; D remains ambiguous. The CDR3 has 15 residues. V was pared by 6 bases and J by 3 bases, with 17 bases between. The germline CDR1 and CDR2 sequences are MNHEY and SMNVEV (reference sequence). The CDR3 DNA follows: TGTGCCAGCAGCCGCCTTCGGTCCGGGGACTATGGCTACACCTTC. Its protein is CASSRLRSGDYGYTF.

The gene calls are TRBV7-8 and TRBJ1-2, with 9 bases lining up with TRBD1. The germline V gene has CDR1 SGHVS and CDR2 FQNEAQ. The trim removed 4 bases at V and 2 bases at J, leaving 5 bases unmatched. The CDR3 runs to 15 residues. The CDR3 here is CASSSGTGPNYGYTF. CDR3 sequence (DNA): TGTGCCAGCAGCTCCGGGACAGGGCCCAACTATGGCTACACCTTC.

The genes are TRBV18 and TRBJ2-3; D unresolved. CDR1 and CDR2 from the germline V gene are KGHSH and LQKENI. V gave up 2 bases and J gave up 2 bases, with 11 bases separating them. This CDR3 is built from 15 residues. The CDR3 loop is CASSPKIRSTDTQYF. In nucleotides, the CDR3 is TGTGCCAGCTCACCAAAAATCCGGTCCACAGATACGCAGTATTTT.

This clonotype is a singleton in its sample. The chain uses TRBV4-1 and TRBJ1-2; D unclear. The germline V and J ends were trimmed by 1 base and 0 bases, with 6 bases remaining between them. The CDR3 has 14 residues. Germline CDR1 MGHRA, CDR2 YSYEKL. The CDR3: CASSQGPANYGYTF. For the CDR3, the DNA is TGCGCCAGCAGCCAAGGCCCAGCTAACTATGGCTACACCTTC.

This chain uses TRBV12-3 or TRBV12-4 with TRBJ2-5; the D is unclear. The CDR3 has 14 residues. The ends were cut back, 5 bases at V and 0 bases at J, with 10 bases in the middle. CDR3 protein: CASSLSANQETQYF. For the CDR3, the DNA is TGTGCCAGCAGTCTATCTGCGAACCAAGAGACCCAGTACTTC.

This clonotype was counted a few times. V and J are TRBV7-9 and TRBJ2-7; 10 positions match TRBD1. The CDR3 loop spans 18 amino acids. Trimming removed 5 bases from V and 2 bases from J; junction bases left unmatched: 15. Germline V gene data show CDR1 as SEHNR and CDR2 as FQNEAQ (reference sequence). Here the CDR3 DNA reads TGTGCCAGCAGCAGCCGGGACAGGGGCCTAATGTCACCCTACGAGCAGTACTTC. Residues: CASSSRDRGLMSPYEQYF.

The J gene is TRBJ2-7, the V gene TRBV7-2; no firm D call. V lost 2 bases to trimming and J lost 3 bases, with 20 bases between them. The CDR3 contains 17 residues. The germline V gene has CDR1 SGHTA and CDR2 FQGNSA. The CDR3 region has the DNA TGTGCCAGCAGCTTACCAAAGGGTAGCTCTCCCGGCTACGAGCAGTACTTC. Translated: CASSLPKGSSPGYEQYF.

In its sample, this clonotype was seen a few times. The chain combines TRBV12-3 or TRBV12-4 with TRBJ2-5; the D gene is possibly TRBD2 (6 bases). Trimming removed 1 base from V and 13 bases from J, with 13 bases in between. The CDR3 length is 12 residues. The CDR3 DNA sequence: TGTGCCAGCAGTTTAGGGGTAGCCGGGGGGTACTTC. Its protein product is CASSLGVAGGYF.

The DNA for the CDR3 is TGTGCCAGCAGTTCGACCCCGGCAGGCTCAGATACGCAGTATTTT. Encoded protein: CASSSTPAGSDTQYF. The J gene is TRBJ2-3, the V gene TRBV6-5, with D unclear. Deletions cut 4 bases from V and 4 bases from J, with 15 bases between. The CDR3 extends over 15 amino acids. CDR1 and CDR2 (germline): MNHEY, SVGAGI.

The CDR3 DNA follows: TGTGCCAGCAGCCTACTGGACGGGGCGGGCACTGAAGCTTTCTTT. Translating it yields CASSLLDGAGTEAFF. The chain uses TRBV11-2 and TRBJ1-1, with D perhaps matching TRBD1 (5 bases). V shed 5 bases and J shed 4 bases, with 17 bases lying between them. Germline values: CDR1 SGHAT, CDR2 FQNNGV. The CDR3 spans 15 residues.